This T cell receptor (beta chain) originates from a study of radiation and T cells in renal cell carcinoma. Germline assignment: CDR1 MNHNS and CDR2 SASEGT. V lost 8 bases to trimming and J lost 3 bases; unmatched junction nucleotides: 9. The CDR3 contains 15 residues. This clone qualifies as medium-sized. Assay used: immunoSEQ multiplex PCR; TCRdb lists only in-frame clones, some missing. The table lists around 15,000 clones, approximately 52% of them singletons. As for treatment: treatment-naive control, cytoreductive nephrectomy. This renal cell carcinoma was of the clear cell type. Controls included several female and approximately twelve male donors, resected 2011 to 2014.

The starting material was tumor tissue, obtained from a patient whose treatment was nephrectomy without radiotherapy. The clonotype was recovered from a middle-aged man with renal cell carcinoma. V gene TRBV6-1 combines with J gene TRBJ1-2; TRBD1 matches 10 bases. The CDR3 loop reads CASSRDRGSYYGYTF. CDR3 in DNA: TGTGCCAGCTCCCGGGACAGGGGTTCGTACTATGGCTACACCTTC.